What follows are 22 T cell receptor beta chains derived from one specimen sequenced in a study of human T cells and chemical hapten exposure. Time point noted: pre-sensitization, week 0. Specified treatment: therapeutic diphenylcyclopropenone sensitization with weekly scalp DPC. MiXCR, applied by TCRdb to the RACE reads, yields one record per CDR3 protein. This table has approximately 370,000 distinct CDR3 sequences, 5.5% appearing once. This specimen was whole blood, taken in connection with sensitization to the hapten diphenylcyclopropenone (DPC). These TCRs come from a woman aged 18-30 years with alopecia areata. Some clones in this sample may be carry-over from other donors' samples.

At least ten counts were recorded for this clonotype. The chain's CDR3 is CASSRDSGLPEQFF. The CDR3 DNA is TGTGCCAGCAGTCGGGACAGCGGGCTTCCTGAGCAGTTCTTC. The chain recombines TRBV6-2 or TRBV6-3 with TRBJ2-1, with a weak D call TRBD1 (7 bases). CDR1 is MNHEY and CDR2 is SVGEGT in the germline V gene. The CDR3 spans 14 residues. Trimming took off 5 bases at V and 9 bases at J, with 17 bases between the two ends.

The chain combines TRBV5-1 with TRBJ2-2; 9 bases map to TRBD1. The V segment lost 4 bases and the J segment 6 bases; nucleotides outside the gene matches: 13. Germline V lookup: CDR1 SGHRS, CDR2 YFSETQ. The CDR3 runs 17 residues. CDR3 sequence reads: CASSGSSQGAQSGELFF. The CDR3, as DNA: TGCGCCAGCAGCGGGAGTTCACAGGGGGCGCAGTCCGGGGAGCTGTTTTTT. Full variable domain (rest looked up from reference TRBV5-1 and TRBJ2-2): KAGVTQTPRYLIKTRGQQVTLSCSPISGHRSVSWYQQTPGQGLQFLFEYFSETQRNKGNFPGRFSGRQFSNSRSEMNVSTLELGDSALYLCASSGSSQGAQSGELFFGEGSRLTVL.

This clonotype was detected only a few times. The chain joins TRBV10-3 to TRBJ2-7; the D gene is possibly TRBD2 (5 bases). This CDR3 is built from 12 residues. Per germline, CDR1 ENHRY and CDR2 SYGVKD. Between the trimmed V and J ends, which lost 5 bases and 4 bases, there was a span of 9 bases. Here the CDR3 reads CAISIRGYEQYF. The CDR3, as DNA: TGTGCCATCAGTATTCGCGGGTACGAGCAGTACTTC.

The table lists this clonotype with a few counts. This rearrangement joins TRBV6-5 to TRBJ2-5; 8 bases are shared with TRBD2. The V segment lost 2 bases and the J segment 4 bases; nucleotides outside the gene matches: 0. The CDR3 runs to 13 residues. CDR1 is MNHEY, CDR2 SVGAGI, per germline. CDR3 nucleotide sequence: TGTGCCAGCAGTTACCGGGGGGGAGAGACCCAGTACTTC. The encoded protein is CASSYRGGETQYF.

The chain carries TRBV6-6 and TRBJ2-7, with 10 bases that match TRBD2. This CDR3 region has 15 residues. CDR1 is MNHNY, CDR2 SVGAGI, per germline (reference sequence). Trimming removed 6 bases from V and 0 bases from J; junction bases left unmatched: 5. The CDR3 protein is CASRLLAGASYEQYF. The CDR3 DNA sequence: TGTGCCAGCAGACTCCTAGCGGGGGCCTCCTACGAGCAGTACTTC.

This clonotype was seen many times. This chain joins TRBV6-5 and TRBJ2-1; D may correspond to TRBD1 or TRBD2 (6 bases each). This CDR3 has 13 residues. The V and J ends lost 4 bases and 5 bases respectively, with 9 bases between them. CDR1 and CDR2 from the germline V gene are MNHEY and SVGAGI. In nucleotides, the CDR3 is TGTGCCAGCAGTTGGGGGGCCGACAATGAGCAGTTCTTC. This gives the protein CASSWGADNEQFF.

At least ten counts were recorded for this clonotype. This rearrangement joins TRBV7-9 to TRBJ2-2; D is unresolved. Trimming left V 3 bases short and J 0 bases short, with 5 bases between. Looked up from germline, CDR1 is SEHNR and CDR2 is FQNEAQ (reference sequence). The CDR3 loop spans 14 amino acids. CDR3 loop: CASSFGPNTGELFF. CDR3 DNA sequence: TGTGCCAGCAGCTTCGGCCCGAACACCGGGGAGCTGTTTTTT.

This clonotype was seen a few times. This chain links TRBV7-9 with TRBJ1-4; D perhaps matches TRBD1 (5 bases). The CDR3 covers 14 residues. The V end was cut by 4 bases, the J end by 10 bases, with 16 bases between. Germline CDR1 is SEHNR and CDR2 is FQNEAQ (reference sequence). CDR3 nucleotides: TGTGCCAGCAGCTCCTGGGACCCCGGGGGAAAACTGTTTTTT. The encoded protein is CASSSWDPGGKLFF.

At least ten counts were recorded for this clonotype. The chain is built from TRBV28 and TRBJ1-2, with 8 bases matching TRBD1. The trim removed 5 bases at V and 8 bases at J, leaving 7 bases unmatched. CDR1 MDHEN and CDR2 SYDVKM come from the germline V gene. This CDR3 region has 13 residues. The CDR3 DNA sequence: TGTGCCAGCAGTACCGGACAGGGAGAGGGCTACACCTTC. It is translated as CASSTGQGEGYTF.

At least ten counts were recorded for this clonotype. The rearrangement joins TRBV6-5 to TRBJ1-5, with D tentatively TRBD1 (6 bases). Per germline, CDR1 MNHEY and CDR2 SVGAGI. V was clipped by 10 bases and J by 7 bases, with 17 bases between them. The CDR3 contains 13 residues. CDR3 loop: CATRRGAEQPQHF. Here the CDR3 DNA reads TGTGCCACCCGGAGGGGGGCAGAACAGCCCCAGCATTTT.

This clonotype was seen many times. This chain uses TRBV12-3 or TRBV12-4 with TRBJ1-4; D not certain. The ends were cut back, 8 bases at V and 8 bases at J, with 9 bases in the middle. The length of the CDR3 is 11 residues. This CDR3 reads CASGGGEKLFF. CDR3 DNA: TGTGCCAGCGGCGGTGGCGAAAAACTGTTTTTT.

This clonotype turned up a few times. The chain uses TRBV20-1 and TRBJ2-7; 11 positions match TRBD2. The CDR3 sequence is 15 residues long. Trimming at V came to 2 bases and at J to 2 bases, leaving 5 bases not matched to a gene. Looked up from germline, CDR1 is DFQATT and CDR2 is SNEGSKA (reference sequence). The CDR3 DNA sequence: TGCAGTGCTAGACGAGGGACTAGCGGCCCCTACGAGCAGTACTTC. This translates into CSARRGTSGPYEQYF.

J is TRBJ2-7 and V is TRBV6-2 or TRBV6-3, with D possibly called TRBD1 or TRBD2 (5 bases each). Germline CDR1 and CDR2: MNHEY and SVGEGT. CDR3 length: 14 residues. V gave up 5 bases and J gave up 0 bases, with 11 bases separating them. CDR3: CASSRDVSSYEQYF. CDR3 bases: TGTGCCAGCAGTCGGGACGTTAGCTCCTACGAGCAGTACTTC.

The chain joins TRBV7-2 to TRBJ2-3; 11 bases are shared with TRBD2. The J segment lost 2 bases and the V segment lost 5 bases, leaving 15 bases of the junction unmatched. Germline V gene data show CDR1 as SGHTA and CDR2 as FQGNSA. The CDR3 is 19 amino acids. This CDR3 reads CASSRLAGRSRSNTDTQYF. The CDR3 DNA reads as TGTGCCAGCAGCAGACTAGCGGGGAGATCCCGCTCAAACACAGATACGCAGTATTTT.

The V call is TRBV11-1, the J call TRBJ2-7, with TRBD1 matching over 7 bases. Per germline, CDR1 SGHAT and CDR2 FQDESV (reference sequence). The CDR3 has 14 amino acids. With 5 bases clipped from V and 6 bases from J, the junction kept 10 bases outside the gene matches. DNA of the CDR3: TGTGCCAGCAGCCTTGCCGGGACAGCCATCGAGCAGTACTTC. Its protein product is CASSLAGTAIEQYF.

This clonotype is classed as medium-sized. The chain has TRBV7-6 and TRBJ2-2, with TRBD2 identical over 9 bases. The CDR3 loop spans 16 amino acids. Germline V gene lookup returns CDR1 SGHVS and CDR2 FNYEAQ. The V gene end was trimmed by 1 base and the J gene end by 0 bases; junction bases not matched to a gene: 0. The DNA of the CDR3 is TGTGCCAGCAGCTTAGGACTAGCGGCGAACACCGGGGAGCTGTTTTTT. Protein: CASSLGLAANTGELFF.

Ten or more counts support this clonotype. The chain couples TRBV29-1 to TRBJ1-1; TRBD1 is a possible D gene (6 bases). CDR1 and CDR2 (germline): SQVTM, ANQGSEA. The CDR3 loop spans 15 amino acids. Trimming stripped 3 bases from V and 3 bases from J, with 17 bases between. The CDR3 loop is CSVDEGRGADTEAFF. DNA for the CDR3: TGCAGCGTTGACGAGGGCAGGGGAGCCGACACTGAAGCTTTCTTT.

The V gene is TRBV12-3 or TRBV12-4, the J gene TRBJ1-1, with D perhaps matching TRBD1 (5 bases). The CDR3 consists of 12 residues. V gave up 7 bases and J gave up 1 base, with 7 bases separating them. CDR3 sequence: CASTRENTEAFF. DNA for the CDR3: TGTGCCAGCACCAGGGAGAACACTGAAGCTTTCTTT.

The V call is TRBV20-1, the J call TRBJ2-1; 12 positions agree with TRBD2. This CDR3 region has 15 residues. Germline values: CDR1 DFQATT, CDR2 SNEGSKA (reference sequence). After removal of 3 bases from V and 9 bases from J, the junction contained 9 bases not matched to a gene. This CDR3 is CSARALAGGPSEQFF. CDR3 nucleotide sequence: TGCAGTGCTAGGGCCCTAGCGGGGGGGCCGAGTGAGCAGTTCTTC.

The count of this clonotype is one. This chain joins TRBV10-3 and TRBJ1-6; a weak D match, TRBD1 (5 bases). The CDR3 has 17 residues. Looked up from germline, CDR1 is ENHRY and CDR2 is SYGVKD. Trimming shortened V by 0 bases and J by 2 bases, and 11 bases separated the two germline ends. The DNA for the CDR3 is TGTGCCATCAGTGAGTCGGCAGGGCAGGCCTATAATTCACCCCTCCACTTT. It codes for CAISESAGQAYNSPLHF.

The table lists this clonotype with a few counts. The gene calls are TRBV24-1 and TRBJ2-7; 7 bases match TRBD1. V was pared by 4 bases and J by 6 bases, with 8 bases of the junction left unmatched. CDR3 size: 14 residues. Per the germline V gene, CDR1 is KGHDR and CDR2 is SFDVKD. This chain's CDR3 is CATSDPTRTGEQYF. The CDR3 region has the DNA TGTGCCACCAGTGACCCAACCCGGACAGGCGAGCAGTACTTC.

This clonotype was seen repeatedly, ten times or more. The chain is built from TRBV7-9 and TRBJ2-6, with unresolved D. The CDR3 runs 15 residues. Trimming cost V 3 bases and J 4 bases, with 10 bases left between them. Germline CDR1 is SEHNR and CDR2 is FQNEAQ (reference sequence). The CDR3 protein is CASSFRNAGANVLTF. Written as DNA, the CDR3 is TGTGCCAGCAGCTTTCGGAATGCAGGGGCCAACGTCCTGACTTTC.